What follows describes a single TCR beta chain. CDR3 length: 16 residues. Per germline, CDR1 SGHTA and CDR2 FQGNSA. J gave up 2 bases and V 1 base, and 7 bases lay outside the gene matches. These data belong to a study of blood T cell repertoires in COVID-19. Authors' processing steps: Estimation of nucleated cell counts was performed using reference gene primer amplification. Sequenced by immunoSEQ multiplex PCR; TCRdb stores in-frame clones only, minus some. The V and J calls and clone size were taken over from that table, and D and trimming were inferred from the DNA. The sample holds about 110,000 clones, 85% to 90% seen once.

Sequencing used peripheral blood. This TCR was sampled from a woman in her forties or fifties with active or convalescent COVID-19. The J gene is TRBJ2-7, the V gene TRBV7-2, with 8 bases lining up with TRBD1. The CDR3 DNA sequence: TGTGCCAGCAGCTTAGTAAGGACAGGGCTGACCTACGAGCAGTACTTC. It yields the protein CASSLVRTGLTYEQYF. The full variable domain, rest sourced from reference TRBV7-2 and TRBJ2-7, is GAGVSQSPSNKVTEKGKDVELRCDPISGHTALYWYRQSLGQGLEFLIYFQGNSAPDKSGLPSDRFSAERTGGSVSTLTIQRTQQEDSAVYLCASSLVRTGLTYEQYFGPGTRLTVT.